Following are 18 T cell receptor beta chains from one sample sequenced in a study of early T cells in non-severe SARS-CoV-2 infection. TCRdb reprocessed the 5' RACE reads with MiXCR, giving one entry per CDR3 protein. The sample consists of around 71,000 distinct CDR3 sequences, 9% to 10% of them appearing once. Sequences were derived from whole blood, sampled at baseline. The receptors were sampled from an adult who was a healthcare worker with PCR-confirmed SARS-CoV-2 infection or an uninfected control (not recorded which).

This clonotype has ten or more counts. The chain links TRBV25-1 to TRBJ2-7; tentatively, D is TRBD1 (6 bases). Trimming shortened V by 5 bases and J by 6 bases, and 8 bases separated the two germline ends. The germline CDR1 and CDR2 sequences are MGHDK and SYGVNS. The length of the CDR3 is 11 residues. The CDR3 reads CASSFRGEQYF. The CDR3 region has the DNA TGTGCCAGCAGTTTCAGGGGCGAGCAGTACTTC.

This clonotype occurred many times. This sequence joins TRBV28 and TRBJ2-5, with 7 bases lining up with TRBD1. V shed 1 base, J shed 5 bases, and the junction held 7 bases outside the gene matches. The length of the CDR3 is 15 residues. The germline gives CDR1 MDHEN, CDR2 SYDVKM. The chain's CDR3 is CASSLSLDRDETQYF. In DNA, the CDR3 is TGTGCCAGCAGTTTATCCCTCGACAGGGATGAGACCCAGTACTTC. Filled out from reference TRBV28 and TRBJ2-5, the complete variable domain reads DVKVTQSSRYLVKRTGEKVFLECVQDMDHENMFWYRQDPGLGLRLIYFSYDVKMKEKGDIPEGYSVSREKKERFSLILESASTNQTSMYLCASSLSLDRDETQYFGPGTRLLVL.

The table lists this clonotype with a few counts. At one of its ends the junction is not consistent with the germline gene, which may arise from a read error. The chain carries TRBV28 and TRBJ2-7, with D tentatively TRBD2 (6 bases). From germline, CDR1 is MDHEN and CDR2 SYDVKM. The CDR3 length is 11 residues. The CDR3 here is CVSSGTYEQYF. The CDR3 coding sequence is TGTGTCAGCAGTGGGACTTACGAGCAGTACTTC.

The rearrangement uses TRBV7-3 and TRBJ2-5; no clear D gene. This CDR3 is 13 amino acids long. The germline gives CDR1 SGHTA, CDR2 FQGTGA. With 5 bases removed from V and 4 bases from J, the gap between germline ends came to 11 bases. CDR3 residues: CASSPGQRETQYF. Here the CDR3 DNA reads TGTGCCAGCAGCCCGGGCCAGCGAGAGACCCAGTACTTC.

The chain joins TRBV28 to TRBJ2-6, with D possibly being TRBD1 (5 bases). This CDR3 spans 15 amino acids. V was pared by 6 bases and J by 2 bases, with 11 bases between. CDR1 and CDR2 (germline): MDHEN, SYDVKM. The CDR3 loop is CASRVQGTGANVLTF. Here the CDR3 DNA reads TGTGCCAGCAGAGTTCAGGGTACTGGGGCCAACGTCCTGACTTTC.

At least ten counts were recorded for this clonotype. The chain is built from TRBV7-6 and TRBJ2-1; 8 bases are a match to TRBD2. The CDR3 extends over 16 amino acids. V dropped 5 bases and J dropped 10; count of bases not matched to a gene: 16. Per germline, CDR1 SGHVS and CDR2 FNYEAQ. The CDR3 DNA reads as TGTGCCAGCAGCCCGAAACCTCGTGCGGGAGGAGGGGAGCAGTTCTTC. Protein product: CASSPKPRAGGGEQFF.

The genes are TRBV14 and TRBJ2-5, with 8 bases lining up with TRBD1. V trimming: 2 bases; J trimming: 1 base; junction bases outside the gene matches: 3. The CDR3 runs 15 residues. Per germline, CDR1 SGHDN and CDR2 FVKESK. The CDR3, as DNA: TGTGCCAGCAGCCAACCCGGACAGGGCCAAGAGACCCAGTACTTC. Translation gives CASSQPGQGQETQYF.

At least ten counts were recorded for this clonotype. This chain links TRBV18 with TRBJ2-3; no definite D call. The V end was cut by 5 bases, the J end by 0 bases, with 3 bases between. The CDR3 is made up of 12 amino acids. Germline CDR1 is KGHSH and CDR2 is LQKENI. Here the CDR3 reads CASSTSTDTQYF. The CDR3 DNA sequence: TGTGCCAGCTCAACAAGCACAGATACGCAGTATTTT.

This clonotype has a handful of counts. The chain links TRBV7-2 to TRBJ2-7; D uncertain. CDR3 length: 13 amino acids. CDR1 is SGHTA and CDR2 is FQGNSA in the germline V gene. Trimming removed 1 base from V and 2 bases from J, with 6 bases in between. CDR3 in amino acids: CASSLGNPYEQYF. CDR3 DNA sequence: TGTGCCAGCAGCTTAGGAAATCCCTACGAGCAGTACTTC.

This clonotype was counted a few times. Relative to the germline gene, one junction end is altered; a read error may explain this. The chain carries TRBV4-3 and TRBJ2-3; 9 bases align to TRBD1. The length of the CDR3 is 17 residues. Looked up from germline, CDR1 is LGHNA and CDR2 is YSLEER. The CDR3 bases are TGCGCCTGCAGCCAAAGGGGACAGGGTGGTGGCACAGATACGCAGTATTTT. Translation: CACSQRGQGGGTDTQYF.

The chain recombines TRBV5-1 with TRBJ2-3, with 10 bases aligning to TRBD2. This CDR3 has 18 residues. The V segment lost 0 bases and the J segment 5 bases; nucleotides outside the gene matches: 12. Looked up from germline, CDR1 is SGHRS and CDR2 is YFSETQ. CDR3 DNA: TGCGCCAGCAGCTTGGCCCAGGCTAGCGGGAGTTGGAAAGATACGCAGTATTTT. Protein: CASSLAQASGSWKDTQYF.

The V call is TRBV7-6, the J call TRBJ2-1; 10 bases match TRBD2. Germline loops: CDR1 SGHVS, CDR2 FNYEAQ. The CDR3 has 14 residues. The V gene end was trimmed by 6 bases and the J gene end by 9 bases; junction bases not matched to a gene: 8. The CDR3 DNA sequence: TGTGCCAGCAGGGACCCTAGCGGGAGCCCTGAGCAGTTCTTC. It encodes CASRDPSGSPEQFF.

This sequence joins TRBV21-1 and TRBJ2-7. TRBV21-1 is a recognized pseudogene. The CDR3 loop spans 12 amino acids. CDR3 sequence reads: CASTYDSYEQYF. The CDR3 DNA is TGTGCCAGCACCTATGACTCTTACGAGCAGTACTTC.

The V call is TRBV19, the J call TRBJ2-2; possibly TRBD1 or TRBD2 for D (6 bases each). V lost 9 bases and J lost 4, with 12 bases in between. The CDR3 loop spans 13 amino acids. Per the germline V gene, CDR1 is LNHDA and CDR2 is SQIVND (reference sequence). The CDR3 region is CASRGLGTGELFF. The CDR3 bases are TGTGCCAGCCGGGGGCTGGGCACCGGGGAGCTGTTTTTT.

In its sample, this clonotype was seen many times. The genes are TRBV28 and TRBJ2-6, with 7 bases that match TRBD1. Germline values: CDR1 MDHEN, CDR2 SYDVKM. V trimming: 6 bases; J trimming: 0 bases; junction bases outside the gene matches: 5. There are 16 residues in the CDR3. In nucleotides, the CDR3 is TGTGCCAGCAGCCGACAGGGTAGCTCTGGGGCCAACGTCCTGACTTTC. Protein sequence: CASSRQGSSGANVLTF.

This clonotype was recorded many times. The chain couples TRBV7-7 to TRBJ2-1; D is perhaps TRBD2 (6 bases). Germline CDR1 and CDR2: SSHAT and FNYEAQ (reference sequence). The V gene lost 2 bases and the J gene lost 9 bases, with 14 bases spanning the gap. This CDR3 is 14 amino acids long. The CDR3 DNA reads as TGTGCCAGCAGCTTAACCGCGGGGTGGAGTGAGCAGTTCTTC. Amino acids: CASSLTAGWSEQFF.

This clonotype was picked up many times. The rearrangement joins TRBV7-2 to TRBJ2-5; D gene unclear. This CDR3 spans 13 amino acids. Germline CDR1 SGHTA, CDR2 FQGNSA. Trimming removed 5 bases at V and 3 bases at J, with 10 bases between. CDR3 sequence reads: CASSVGPKETQYF. CDR3 coding DNA: TGTGCCAGCAGCGTCGGACCGAAAGAGACCCAGTACTTC. Full variable domain (outside the CDR3, taken from reference TRBV7-2 and TRBJ2-5): GAGVSQSPSNKVTEKGKDVELRCDPISGHTALYWYRQSLGQGLEFLIYFQGNSAPDKSGLPSDRFSAERTGGSVSTLTIQRTQQEDSAVYLCASSVGPKETQYFGPGTRLLVL.

This clonotype was seen repeatedly, ten times or more. The chain employs TRBV12-3 or TRBV12-4 and TRBJ1-5; the D is unclear. This CDR3 is 14 amino acids long. V shed 2 bases and J shed 7 bases, with 12 bases lying between them. CDR3 amino acids: CASSLRHLGQPQHF. CDR3 coding DNA: TGTGCCAGCAGTTTAAGGCACCTAGGGCAGCCCCAGCATTTT.